This T cell receptor (beta chain) was identified during a study of blood T cell repertoires in COVID-19. Study information: T cells, B-cell-depleted T cells, or PBMCs supplied cDNA or gDNA.

CDR1 and CDR2 (germline): SGHDT, YYEEEE. V was trimmed by 4 bases and J by 1 base, leaving 8 bases between them. The CDR3 is 13 amino acids. Original processing notes: The authors estimated nucleated cell counts from reference gene primer amplification. Using immunoSEQ multiplex PCR, the repertoire was profiled, and TCRdb retains in-frame clones only, with some absent. Clone size and the V and J calls come from that table; the DNA yielded D and trimming. The sample shows 150,000 to 200,000 clones, about 92% of them seen only once. The clonotype originates from a man aged 25-45 years with COVID-19, enrolled during active disease. J is TRBJ2-5 and V is TRBV5-6; maybe TRBD2 (6 bases). Sequenced sample: peripheral blood. Written as DNA, the CDR3 is TGTGCCAGCAGCAGGGACTTCCAAGAGACCCAGTACTTC. Translation gives CASSRDFQETQYF. The entire variable domain, with the rest obtained from reference TRBV5-6 and TRBJ2-5, is as follows: DAGVTQSPTHLIKTRGQQVTLRCSPKSGHDTVSWYQQALGQGPQFIFQYYEEEERQRGNFPDRFSGHQFPNYSSELNVNALLLGDSALYLCASSRDFQETQYFGPGTRLLVL.